One sample yielded the 9 T cell receptor beta chains listed below, sequenced in a study of human T cells and chemical hapten exposure. This sample's time point: patch test 3, about 24 weeks after DPC sensitization. The treatment: therapeutic diphenylcyclopropenone sensitization with weekly scalp DPC. TCRdb analysed the RACE reads with MiXCR anew, one entry per CDR3 protein. Of roughly 200,000 distinct CDR3 sequences in the sample, about 25% are singletons; the top ten hold roughly 2.5%. The sequencing used whole blood, collected in connection with sensitization to the hapten diphenylcyclopropenone (DPC). These receptors all stem from a woman between 40 and 55 years old with alopecia areata. Some clones in this sample may be carry-over from other donors' samples.

This clonotype was seen a handful of times. Germline is not matched at one junction end, which may reflect a read error. This chain's CDR3 is CSAAFATEELFF. CDR3 nucleotides: TGCAGCGCCGCCTTTGCCACCGAGGAGCTGTTTTTT. The gene calls are TRBV29-1 and TRBJ2-2; no clear D gene. CDR1 SQVTM and CDR2 ANQGSEA come from the germline V gene. This CDR3 is 12 amino acids long.

This clonotype was observed a few times. The CDR3 DNA sequence: TGCAGCCTAAGGACTAGCGGGAGGCCCGATGAGCAGTTCTTC. This translates into CSLRTSGRPDEQFF. The V gene is TRBV29-1, the J gene TRBJ2-1; 14 nucleotides align to TRBD2. Trimming took 8 bases from V and 8 from J; bases not matched to a gene: 8. The CDR3 has 14 amino acids. Looked up from germline, CDR1 is SQVTM and CDR2 is ANQGSEA.

V usage is TRBV20-1 and J usage is TRBJ1-1; 9 nucleotides align to TRBD1. The CDR3 loop spans 13 amino acids. Germline CDR1 DFQATT, CDR2 SNEGSKA (reference sequence). The V and J ends lost 3 bases and 11 bases, in that order; junction bases with no gene match: 10. CDR3 DNA sequence: TGCAGTGCTAGGGGATTGGGACAGGGCATCGCTTTCTTT. It encodes CSARGLGQGIAFF.

The table lists this clonotype with a few counts. V gene TRBV29-1 combines with J gene TRBJ2-5; D perhaps matches TRBD1 (6 bases). Germline CDR1 SQVTM, CDR2 ANQGSEA. Deletions cut 2 bases from V and 5 bases from J, with 12 bases between. CDR3 length: 13 amino acids. The CDR3 DNA reads TGCAGCGTTGAACAGGGGCGAAGTGAGACCCAGTACTTC. This gives the protein CSVEQGRSETQYF.

V and J are TRBV21-1 and TRBJ2-3; whether TRBD2, the table's D call, matches the DNA was not checked. TRBV21-1 counts as a pseudogene. The CDR3 has 16 amino acids. The CDR3 protein is CASTPAGEAFTDTQYF. The CDR3 DNA is TGTGCCAGCACTCCAGCGGGAGAAGCGTTCACAGATACGCAGTATTTT.

This clonotype turned up a few times. V usage is TRBV5-1 and J usage is TRBJ2-7, with TRBD1 identical over 8 bases. After removal of 3 bases from V and 4 bases from J, the junction contained 3 bases not matched to a gene. The CDR3 totals 13 residues. Germline assignment: CDR1 SGHRS and CDR2 YFSETQ. The CDR3 reads CASSSRTGYEQYF. CDR3 coding DNA: TGCGCCAGCAGCTCCCGGACAGGGTACGAGCAGTACTTC.

The genes are TRBV28 and TRBJ2-3; 10 bases agree with TRBD1. The V segment lost 5 bases and the J segment 5 bases; nucleotides outside the gene matches: 4. The CDR3 runs to 14 residues. Per germline, CDR1 MDHEN and CDR2 SYDVKM. The DNA for the CDR3 is TGTGCCAGCAGTGCACGGACAGGGGGAGATACGCAGTATTTT. Amino acid sequence: CASSARTGGDTQYF.

The gene calls are TRBV4-2 and TRBJ2-1; TRBD2 matches 10 bases. V trimming: 1 base; J trimming: 5 bases; junction bases outside the gene matches: 2. The CDR3 sequence is 15 residues long. Germline assignment: CDR1 LGHNA and CDR2 YNFKEQ. The CDR3 DNA is TGTGCCAGCAGCCAAGCCGGGACTAGCGACAATGAGCAGTTCTTC. As protein: CASSQAGTSDNEQFF.

The chain carries TRBV29-1 and TRBJ2-2, with D possibly being TRBD2 (6 bases). Germline values: CDR1 SQVTM, CDR2 ANQGSEA. V was pared by 7 bases and J by 4 bases, with 13 bases between. The CDR3 is 13 amino acids. The CDR3 bases are TGCAGCGCCCGGGACTCCAGCACCGGGGAGCTGTTTTTT. It yields the protein CSARDSSTGELFF.